The rows below give T cell receptor beta chains drawn from one sample of a study of T cell responses to AZD1222 COVID-19 vaccine. Data came from immunoSEQ multiplex PCR; TCRdb stores just in-frame clones and leaves some out. In the table there are roughly 100,000 clones, 85% to 90% of which are singletons. The material sequenced was peripheral blood, taken on day 0 of AZD1222 vaccination. Source of these receptors: an adult in good health. CDR3s include the opening cysteine and the closing phenylalanine or tryptophan. A D gene is named only where the DNA matches it firmly. Size is stated for part of the rows, as once, few or many counts, or as a class when the clone is expanded.

TRBJ1-5 | . | . | TRBV7-8 | CASSLRMGGGNQPQHF | TGTGCCAGCAGCTTAAGGATGGGAGGGGGCAATCAGCCCCAGCATTTT
TRBJ2-1 | . | once | TRBV4-3 | CASSQDNGLKQFF | TGCGCCAGCAGCCAAGATAACGGGCTCAAGCAGTTCTTC
TRBJ2-7 | . | . | TRBV7-9 | CASSGRGEQYF | TGTGCCAGCAGCGGAAGAGGCGAGCAGTACTTC
TRBJ2-1 | TRBD2 | once | TRBV2 | CASSEARTSGGYEQFF | TGTGCCAGCAGTGAAGCGCGGACTAGCGGGGGTTATGAGCAGTTCTTC
TRBJ1-1 | TRBD1 | few | TRBV5-4 | CASSGQGGTEAFF | TGTGCCAGCAGCGGACAGGGGGGCACTGAAGCTTTCTTT
TRBJ1-5 | TRBD1 | . | TRBV7-9 | CASSLGTGMNQPQHF | TGTGCCAGCAGCTTAGGGACAGGGATGAATCAGCCCCAGCATTTT
TRBJ2-7 | . | . | TRBV11-2 | CASSWGGFEQYF | TGTGCCAGCAGCTGGGGGGGCTTCGAGCAGTACTTC
TRBJ1-1 | . | once | TRBV7-2 | CASSLDDRMNTEAFF | TGTGCCAGCAGCTTAGACGACAGGATGAACACTGAAGCTTTCTTT
TRBJ2-5 | TRBD1 | once | TRBV6-8 | CANRGVGNQETQYF | TGTGCCAACAGGGGGGTTGGGAACCAAGAGACCCAGTACTTC
TRBJ2-3 | TRBD2 | . | TRBV5-4 | CASSRAGVGTDTQYF | TGTGCCAGCAGCCGAGCGGGAGTTGGCACAGATACGCAGTATTTT
TRBJ2-1 | TRBD2 | . | TRBV4-2 | CASSQEGRGGRNEQFF | TGTGCCAGCAGCCAAGAAGGACGGGGGGGCAGGAATGAGCAGTTCTTC
TRBJ1-1 | . | . | TRBV5-6 | CASSPARWGDTEAFF | TGTGCCAGCAGCCCGGCACGATGGGGCGACACTGAAGCTTTCTTT
TRBJ2-2 | . | . | TRBV28 | CASSSQGGLGGELFF | TGTGCCAGCAGTTCACAGGGAGGACTGGGCGGGGAGCTGTTTTTT
TRBJ2-7 | TRBD2 | . | TRBV7-2 | CASTPNGLAGRSSYEQYF | TGTGCCAGCACCCCGAACGGCCTAGCGGGACGAAGCTCCTACGAGCAGTACTTC
TRBJ1-5 | TRBD1 | . | TRBV2 | CASRATGNSNQPQHF | TGTGCCAGCAGGGCGACAGGGAATAGCAATCAGCCCCAGCATTTT